The clone carrying this T cell receptor beta chain appeared many times. As yet, its antigen is unknown. These data are taken from a study of Graves' ophthalmopathy and Graves' hyperthyroidism. General study results and limits: For predicting ophthalmopathy progression, the model had 70.59% sensitivity and approximately 72% specificity.

Investigators amplified TCR beta CDR3 regions from RNA transcripts. An opening RT-PCR round employed HTBI primers and preceded a second-round multiplex PCR. TCRdb redid the calling of the multiplex PCR reads with MiXCR, one entry per CDR3 protein. The sample includes a few hundred thousand distinct CDR3 sequences, roughly 21% of them seen just once. V was trimmed by 1 base and J by 1 base, leaving 12 bases between them. The CDR3 contains 16 residues. Germline assignment: CDR1 SNHLY and CDR2 FYNNEI. Patients were left out if they had other autoimmune diseases, uncontrolled infections, pregnancy or lactation.

The chain uses TRBV2 and TRBJ2-3; D is unclear. The specimen was peripheral blood. This TCR derives from a woman under 30 with stable Graves' hyperthyroidism. CDR3 sequence reads: CASSEDQLRGTDTQYF. In DNA form, the CDR3 reads TGTGCCAGCAGTGAAGACCAGCTCCGGGGCACAGATACGCAGTATTTT.